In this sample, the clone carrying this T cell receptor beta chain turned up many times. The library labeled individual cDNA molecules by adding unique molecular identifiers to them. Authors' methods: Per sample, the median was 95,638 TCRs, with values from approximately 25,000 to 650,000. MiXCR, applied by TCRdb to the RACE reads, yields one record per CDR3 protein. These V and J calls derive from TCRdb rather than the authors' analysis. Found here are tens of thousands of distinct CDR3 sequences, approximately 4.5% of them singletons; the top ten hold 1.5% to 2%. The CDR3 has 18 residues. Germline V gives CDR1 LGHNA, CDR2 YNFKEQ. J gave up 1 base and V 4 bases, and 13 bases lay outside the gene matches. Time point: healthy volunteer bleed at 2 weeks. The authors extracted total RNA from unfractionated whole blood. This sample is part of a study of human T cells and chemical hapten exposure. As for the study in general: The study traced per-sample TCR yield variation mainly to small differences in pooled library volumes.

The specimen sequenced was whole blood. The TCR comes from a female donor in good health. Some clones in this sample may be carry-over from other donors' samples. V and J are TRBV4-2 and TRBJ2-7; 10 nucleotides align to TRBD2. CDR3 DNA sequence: TGTGCCAGCAGCCTCTCCAGCGAGCGGGGGGGCGGGTCCTACGAGCAGTACTTC. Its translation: CASSLSSERGGGSYEQYF.